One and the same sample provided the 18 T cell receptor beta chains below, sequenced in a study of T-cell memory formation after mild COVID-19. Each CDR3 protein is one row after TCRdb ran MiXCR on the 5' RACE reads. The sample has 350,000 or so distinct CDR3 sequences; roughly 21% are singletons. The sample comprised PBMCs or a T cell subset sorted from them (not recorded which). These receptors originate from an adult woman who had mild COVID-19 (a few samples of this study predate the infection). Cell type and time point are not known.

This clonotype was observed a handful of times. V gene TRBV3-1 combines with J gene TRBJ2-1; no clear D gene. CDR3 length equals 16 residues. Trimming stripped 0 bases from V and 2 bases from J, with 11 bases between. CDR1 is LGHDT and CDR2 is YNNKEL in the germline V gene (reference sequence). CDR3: CASSQDEVPTYNEQFF. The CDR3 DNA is TGTGCCAGCAGCCAAGACGAGGTCCCAACCTACAATGAGCAGTTCTTC.

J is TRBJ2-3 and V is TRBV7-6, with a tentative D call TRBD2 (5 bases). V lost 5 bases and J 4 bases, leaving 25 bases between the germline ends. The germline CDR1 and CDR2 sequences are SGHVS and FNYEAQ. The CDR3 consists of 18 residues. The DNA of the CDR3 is TGTGCCAGCAGCGCAACGACGGGGTTGCGTGGGTATGCAGATACGCAGTATTTT. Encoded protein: CASSATTGLRGYADTQYF. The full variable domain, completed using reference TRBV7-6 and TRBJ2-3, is GAGVSQSPRYKVTKRGQDVALRCDPISGHVSLYWYRQALGQGPEFLTYFNYEAQQDKSGLPNDRFSAERPEGSISTLTIQRTEQRDSAMYRCASSATTGLRGYADTQYFGPGTRLTVL.

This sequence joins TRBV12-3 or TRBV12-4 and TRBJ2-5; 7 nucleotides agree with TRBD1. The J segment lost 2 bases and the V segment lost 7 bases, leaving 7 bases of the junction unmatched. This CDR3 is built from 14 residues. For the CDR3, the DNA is TGTGCCAGCACCTTCCGACAGGGTCAAGAGACCCAGTACTTC. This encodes CASTFRQGQETQYF.

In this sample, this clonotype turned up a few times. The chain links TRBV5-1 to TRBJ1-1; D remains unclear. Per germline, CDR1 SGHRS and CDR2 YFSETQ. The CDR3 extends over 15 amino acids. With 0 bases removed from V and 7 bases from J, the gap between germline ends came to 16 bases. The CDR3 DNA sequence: TGCGCCAGCAGCTTGGTAGGCGGCGGAGAATATGAAGCTTTCTTT. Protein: CASSLVGGGEYEAFF.

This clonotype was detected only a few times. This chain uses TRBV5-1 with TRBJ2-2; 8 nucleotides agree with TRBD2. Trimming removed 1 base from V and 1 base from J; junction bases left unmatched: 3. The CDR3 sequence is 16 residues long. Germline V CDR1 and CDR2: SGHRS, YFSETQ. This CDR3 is CASSLSSGGNTGELFF. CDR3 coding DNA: TGCGCCAGCAGCTTGTCCAGCGGGGGGAACACCGGGGAGCTGTTTTTT. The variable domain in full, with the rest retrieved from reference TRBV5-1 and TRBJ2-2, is KAGVTQTPRYLIKTRGQQVTLSCSPISGHRSVSWYQQTPGQGLQFLFEYFSETQRNKGNFPGRFSGRQFSNSRSEMNVSTLELGDSALYLCASSLSSGGNTGELFFGEGSRLTVL.

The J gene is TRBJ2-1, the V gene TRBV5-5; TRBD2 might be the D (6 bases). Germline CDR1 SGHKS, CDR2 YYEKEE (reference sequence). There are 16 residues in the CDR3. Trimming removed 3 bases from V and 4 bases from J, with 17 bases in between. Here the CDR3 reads CASSSPGAGAYNEQFF. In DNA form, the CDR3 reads TGTGCCAGCAGCTCACCAGGAGCGGGCGCTTACAATGAGCAGTTCTTC.

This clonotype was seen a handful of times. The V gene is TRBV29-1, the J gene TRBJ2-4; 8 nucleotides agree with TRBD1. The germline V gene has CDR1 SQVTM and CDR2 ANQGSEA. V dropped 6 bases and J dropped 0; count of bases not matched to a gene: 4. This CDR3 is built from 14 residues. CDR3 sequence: CSVQGVLAKNIQYF. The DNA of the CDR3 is TGCAGCGTACAGGGGGTCCTAGCCAAAAACATTCAGTACTTC.

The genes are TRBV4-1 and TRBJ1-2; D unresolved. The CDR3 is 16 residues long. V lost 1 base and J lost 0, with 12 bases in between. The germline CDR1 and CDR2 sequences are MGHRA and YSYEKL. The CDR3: CASSQVKAAANYGYTF. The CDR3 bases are TGCGCCAGCAGCCAAGTAAAGGCCGCAGCTAACTATGGCTACACCTTC.

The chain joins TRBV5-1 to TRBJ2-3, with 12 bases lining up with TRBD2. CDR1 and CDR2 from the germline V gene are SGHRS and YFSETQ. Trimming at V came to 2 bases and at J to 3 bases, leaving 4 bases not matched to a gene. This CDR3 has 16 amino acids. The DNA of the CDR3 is TGCGCCAGCAGCTTAGCTACTAGCGGGAGGACAGATACGCAGTATTTT. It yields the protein CASSLATSGRTDTQYF.

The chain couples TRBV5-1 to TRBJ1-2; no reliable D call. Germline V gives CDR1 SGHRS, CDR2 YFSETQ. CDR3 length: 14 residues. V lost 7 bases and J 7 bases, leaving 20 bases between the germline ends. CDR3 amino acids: CASGPPGRLVGYTF. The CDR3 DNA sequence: TGCGCCAGCGGACCTCCGGGGAGGCTCGTTGGCTACACCTTC.

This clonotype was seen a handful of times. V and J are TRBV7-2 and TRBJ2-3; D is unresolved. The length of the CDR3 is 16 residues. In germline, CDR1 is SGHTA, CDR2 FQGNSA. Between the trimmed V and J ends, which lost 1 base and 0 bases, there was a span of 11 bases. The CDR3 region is CASSLEVHPSTDTQYF. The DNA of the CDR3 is TGTGCCAGCAGCTTAGAAGTTCACCCTAGCACAGATACGCAGTATTTT. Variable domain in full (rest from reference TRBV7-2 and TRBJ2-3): GAGVSQSPSNKVTEKGKDVELRCDPISGHTALYWYRQSLGQGLEFLIYFQGNSAPDKSGLPSDRFSAERTGGSVSTLTIQRTQQEDSAVYLCASSLEVHPSTDTQYFGPGTRLTVL.

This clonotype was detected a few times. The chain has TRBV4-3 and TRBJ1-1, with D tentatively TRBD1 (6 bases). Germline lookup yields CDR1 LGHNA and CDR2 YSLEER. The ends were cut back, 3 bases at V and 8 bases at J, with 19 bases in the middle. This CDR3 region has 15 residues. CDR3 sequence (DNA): TGCGCCAGCAGCCAGAACCTGGGGGGCCTTGGGGAAGCTTTCTTT. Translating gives CASSQNLGGLGEAFF.

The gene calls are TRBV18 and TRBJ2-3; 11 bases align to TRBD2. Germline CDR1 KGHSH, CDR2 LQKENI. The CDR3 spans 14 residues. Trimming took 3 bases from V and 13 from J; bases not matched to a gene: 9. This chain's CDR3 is CASSPRTQTSGEYF. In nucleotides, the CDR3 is TGTGCCAGCTCACCCCGGACTCAGACTAGCGGGGAGTATTTT.

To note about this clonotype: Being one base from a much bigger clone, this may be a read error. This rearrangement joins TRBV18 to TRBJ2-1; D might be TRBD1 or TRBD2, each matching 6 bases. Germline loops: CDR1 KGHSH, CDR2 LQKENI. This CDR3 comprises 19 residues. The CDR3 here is CASSPSRSYRVGLHNEQLF. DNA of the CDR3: TGTGCCAGCTCACCATCACGGTCTTACAGGGTGGGACTCCACAATGAGCAGTTATTC.

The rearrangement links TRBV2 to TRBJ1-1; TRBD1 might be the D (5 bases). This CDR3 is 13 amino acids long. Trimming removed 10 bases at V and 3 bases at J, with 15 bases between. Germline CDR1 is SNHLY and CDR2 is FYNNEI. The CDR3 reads CAIQGFWDTEAFF. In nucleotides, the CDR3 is TGTGCCATCCAGGGTTTTTGGGACACTGAAGCTTTCTTT.

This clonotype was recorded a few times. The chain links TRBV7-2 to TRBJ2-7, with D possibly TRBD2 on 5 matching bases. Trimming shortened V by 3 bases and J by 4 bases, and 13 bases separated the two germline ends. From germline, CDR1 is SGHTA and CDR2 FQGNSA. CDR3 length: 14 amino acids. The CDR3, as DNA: TGTGCCAGCAGCTTCGAGGGTTATGTTTACGAGCAGTACTTC. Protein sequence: CASSFEGYVYEQYF.

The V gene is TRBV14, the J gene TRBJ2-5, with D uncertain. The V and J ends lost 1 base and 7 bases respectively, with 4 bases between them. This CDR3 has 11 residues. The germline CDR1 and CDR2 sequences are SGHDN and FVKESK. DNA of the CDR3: TGTGCCAGCAGCCAAGTGGGGACCCAGTACTTC. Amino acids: CASSQVGTQYF. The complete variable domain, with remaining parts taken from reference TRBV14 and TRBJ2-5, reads EAGVTQFPSHSVIEKGQTVTLRCDPISGHDNLYWYRRVMGKEIKFLLHFVKESKQDESGMPNNRFLAERTGGTYSTLKVQPAELEDSGVYFCASSQVGTQYFGPGTRLLVL.

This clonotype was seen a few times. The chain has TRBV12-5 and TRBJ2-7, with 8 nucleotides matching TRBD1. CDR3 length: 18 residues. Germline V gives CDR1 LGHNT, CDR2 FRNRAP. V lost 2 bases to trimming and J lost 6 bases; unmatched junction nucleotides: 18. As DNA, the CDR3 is TGTGCTAGTGGTTTGTGCAGGAATGGGGGACAGGCGACCTGCGAGCAGTACTTC. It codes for CASGLCRNGGQATCEQYF.